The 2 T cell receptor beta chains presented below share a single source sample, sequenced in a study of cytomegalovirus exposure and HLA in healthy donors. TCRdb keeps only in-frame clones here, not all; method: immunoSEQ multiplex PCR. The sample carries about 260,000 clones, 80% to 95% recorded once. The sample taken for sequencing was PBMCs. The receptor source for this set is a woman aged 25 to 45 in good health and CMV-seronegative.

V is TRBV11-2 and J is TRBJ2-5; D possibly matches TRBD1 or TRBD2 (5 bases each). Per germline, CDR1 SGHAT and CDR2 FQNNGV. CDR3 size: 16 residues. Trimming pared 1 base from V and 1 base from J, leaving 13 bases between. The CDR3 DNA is TGTGCCAGCAGCTTAGGGGGGATAACTCCCCAAGAGACCCAGTACTTC. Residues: CASSLGGITPQETQYF.

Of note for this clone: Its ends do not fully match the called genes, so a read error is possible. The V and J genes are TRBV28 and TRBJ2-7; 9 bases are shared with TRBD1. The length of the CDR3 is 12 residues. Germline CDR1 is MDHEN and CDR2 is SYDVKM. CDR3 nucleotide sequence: TGTGCCTGCAGGACAGGGGTTTACGAGCAGTACTTC. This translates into CACRTGVYEQYF.